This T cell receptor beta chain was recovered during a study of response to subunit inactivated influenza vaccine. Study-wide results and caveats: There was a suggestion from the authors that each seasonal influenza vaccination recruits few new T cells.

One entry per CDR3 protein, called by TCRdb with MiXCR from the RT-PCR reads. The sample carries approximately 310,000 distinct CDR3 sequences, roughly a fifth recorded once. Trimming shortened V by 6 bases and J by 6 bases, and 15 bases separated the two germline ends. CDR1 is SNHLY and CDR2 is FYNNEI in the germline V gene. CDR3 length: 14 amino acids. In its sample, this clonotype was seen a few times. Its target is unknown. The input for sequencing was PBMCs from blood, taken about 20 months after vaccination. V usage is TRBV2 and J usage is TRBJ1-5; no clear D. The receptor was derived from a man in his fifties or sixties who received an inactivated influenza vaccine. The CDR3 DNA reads TGTGCCAGCAGCGCCGACGGATCCCCTCAGCCCCAGCATTTT. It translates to CASSADGSPQPQHF. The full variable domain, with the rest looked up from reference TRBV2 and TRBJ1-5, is EPEVTQTPSHQVTQMGQEVILRCVPISNHLYFYWYRQILGQKVEFLVSFYNNEISEKSEIFDDQFSVERPDGSNFTLKIRSTKLEDSAMYFCASSADGSPQPQHFGDGTRLSIL.